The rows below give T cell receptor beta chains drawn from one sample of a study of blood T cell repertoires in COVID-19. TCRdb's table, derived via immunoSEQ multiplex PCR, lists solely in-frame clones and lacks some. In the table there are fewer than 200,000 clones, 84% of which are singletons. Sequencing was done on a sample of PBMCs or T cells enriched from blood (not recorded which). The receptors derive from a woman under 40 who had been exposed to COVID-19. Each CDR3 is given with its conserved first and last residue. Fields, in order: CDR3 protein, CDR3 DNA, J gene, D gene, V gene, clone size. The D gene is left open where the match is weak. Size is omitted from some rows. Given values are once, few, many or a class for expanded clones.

CDR3: CASRSDMAPFF
DNA: TGTGCCAGCAGATCCGACATGGCGCCTTTCTTT
J: TRBJ1-1
D: NA
V: TRBV7-9
size: NA

CDR3: CSVGTGRSGANVLTF
DNA: TGCAGCGTGGGGACAGGGAGGTCTGGGGCCAACGTCCTGACTTTC
J: TRBJ2-6
D: TRBD1
V: TRBV29-1
size: NA

CDR3: CASRFPGQGATKAFF
DNA: TGTGCCAGCAGATTTCCAGGACAGGGGGCTACCAAAGCTTTCTTT
J: TRBJ1-1
D: TRBD1
V: TRBV28
size: NA

CDR3: CASSAGGNTEAFF
DNA: TGCGCCAGCAGTGCGGGAGGGAACACTGAAGCTTTCTTT
J: TRBJ1-1
D: NA
V: TRBV10-1
size: NA

CDR3: CASSLKGNAGGRQETQYF
DNA: TGTGCCAGCAGCTTAAAGGGAAACGCGGGGGGGCGCCAAGAGACCCAGTACTTC
J: TRBJ2-5
D: TRBD2
V: TRBV7-3
size: NA

CDR3: CASSQSGGWETQYF
DNA: TGCGCCAGCAGCCAATCAGGGGGCTGGGAGACCCAGTACTTC
J: TRBJ2-5
D: TRBD1
V: TRBV4-1
size: NA

CDR3: CASSQLPGLGLGNYNEQFF
DNA: TGTGCCAGCAGCCAGCTACCGGGACTCGGACTAGGGAATTACAATGAGCAGTTCTTC
J: TRBJ2-1
D: TRBD2
V: TRBV14
size: NA

CDR3: CASSHEPDRYNSPLHF
DNA: TGCGCCAGCAGCCATGAGCCGGACAGATATAATTCACCCCTCCACTTT
J: TRBJ1-6
D: NA
V: TRBV4-1
size: once

CDR3: CASSVNRHSFGGQGANTGELFF
DNA: TGTGCCAGCAGCGTAAATAGACATTCATTCGGGGGACAGGGGGCCAACACCGGGGAGCTGTTTTTT
J: TRBJ2-2
D: TRBD1
V: TRBV9
size: NA

CDR3: CASSYFPVTSTDTQYF
DNA: TGTGCCAGCAGTTACTTTCCGGTGACTTCCACAGATACGCAGTATTTT
J: TRBJ2-3
D: NA
V: TRBV6-5
size: once

CDR3: CAWSVAGVRNSPLHF
DNA: TGTGCCTGGAGTGTAGCGGGTGTCCGGAATTCACCCCTCCACTTT
J: TRBJ1-6
D: NA
V: TRBV30
size: NA

CDR3: CASSPPPPPPGDHLFTDTQYF
DNA: TGCGCCAGCAGCCCCCCACCCCCCCCTCCGGGGGACCACCTATTCACAGATACGCAGTATTTT
J: TRBJ2-3
D: NA
V: TRBV23-1
size: NA

CDR3: CASSPVGDSNEKLFF
DNA: TGTGCCAGCTCACCAGTTGGGGACAGTAATGAAAAACTGTTTTTT
J: TRBJ1-4
D: TRBD1
V: TRBV18
size: NA

CDR3: CASSLASGGAGDEQFF
DNA: TGTGCCAGCAGCCTCGCTAGCGGGGGGGCCGGGGATGAGCAGTTCTTC
J: TRBJ2-1
D: TRBD2
V: TRBV9
size: NA

CDR3: CASSQGPGGNEKLFF
DNA: TGCGCCAGCAGCCAAGGGCCAGGGGGCAATGAAAAACTGTTTTTT
J: TRBJ1-4
D: TRBD1
V: TRBV4-3
size: once